The 5 T cell receptor beta chains below were found in one sample sequenced in a study of T-cell memory formation after mild COVID-19. TCRdb re-called the 5' RACE reads with MiXCR, one entry per CDR3 protein. This repertoire shows 550,000 to 600,000 distinct CDR3 sequences, roughly 17% found once; its top ten account for about 8.6%. The sequencing input was PBMCs or a T cell subset sorted from them (not recorded which). The receptor set was obtained from an adult woman who had mild COVID-19 (a few samples of this study predate the infection). Cell type and time point are not known.

This chain links TRBV7-2 with TRBJ2-1, with 9 bases lining up with TRBD1. V shed 6 bases and J 4 bases; nucleotides not matched to a gene: 7. CDR1 is SGHTA, CDR2 FQGNSA, per germline. This CDR3 has 15 amino acids. In DNA, the CDR3 is TGTGCCAGCAGATACCGGGACAGGGTTTACAATGAGCAGTTCTTC. Translation gives CASRYRDRVYNEQFF.

This clonotype occurred a few times. The chain is built from TRBV29-1 and TRBJ1-5; no definite D call. The CDR3 spans 14 residues. Trimming left V 4 bases short and J 0 bases short, with 10 bases between. The germline gives CDR1 SQVTM, CDR2 ANQGSEA. The CDR3 region has the DNA TGCAGCGTTGGAGAGGCAAATAGCAATCAGCCCCAGCATTTT. Its protein is CSVGEANSNQPQHF. Variable domain in full (rest from reference TRBV29-1 and TRBJ1-5): SAVISQKPSRDICQRGTSLTIQCQVDSQVTMMFWYRQQPGQSLTLIATANQGSEATYESGFVIDKFPISRPNLTFSTLTVSNMSPEDSSIYLCSVGEANSNQPQHFGDGTRLSIL.

This clonotype appeared a few times. This chain links TRBV6-5 with TRBJ2-1, with 7 bases matching TRBD2. Trimming cost V 6 bases and J 6 bases; bases outside gene matches: 5. Germline V gene sequence: CDR1 MNHEY, CDR2 SVGAGI. This CDR3 spans 13 amino acids. The CDR3 here is CASRPRLANEQFF. The DNA of the CDR3 is TGTGCCAGCAGGCCTCGACTAGCCAATGAGCAGTTCTTC.

The chain employs TRBV5-6 and TRBJ1-5; D may be TRBD1 (5 bases). The V and J ends lost 1 base and 0 bases respectively, with 8 bases between them. CDR3 size: 15 residues. Per germline, CDR1 SGHDT and CDR2 YYEEEE. As DNA, the CDR3 is TGTGCCAGCAGCTTGTCCGGGGCTAGCAATCAGCCCCAGCATTTT. Amino acid sequence: CASSLSGASNQPQHF.

This clonotype was observed a few times. The rearrangement uses TRBV25-1 and TRBJ1-1; TRBD1 is a possible D gene (6 bases). V was trimmed by 9 bases and J by 1 base, leaving 18 bases between them. The CDR3 is 15 amino acids. The V gene's germline CDR1 is MGHDK and CDR2 SYGVNS. Here the CDR3 reads CASKGPAGANTEAFF. In DNA form, the CDR3 reads TGTGCCAGTAAAGGTCCCGCAGGGGCGAACACTGAAGCTTTCTTT.